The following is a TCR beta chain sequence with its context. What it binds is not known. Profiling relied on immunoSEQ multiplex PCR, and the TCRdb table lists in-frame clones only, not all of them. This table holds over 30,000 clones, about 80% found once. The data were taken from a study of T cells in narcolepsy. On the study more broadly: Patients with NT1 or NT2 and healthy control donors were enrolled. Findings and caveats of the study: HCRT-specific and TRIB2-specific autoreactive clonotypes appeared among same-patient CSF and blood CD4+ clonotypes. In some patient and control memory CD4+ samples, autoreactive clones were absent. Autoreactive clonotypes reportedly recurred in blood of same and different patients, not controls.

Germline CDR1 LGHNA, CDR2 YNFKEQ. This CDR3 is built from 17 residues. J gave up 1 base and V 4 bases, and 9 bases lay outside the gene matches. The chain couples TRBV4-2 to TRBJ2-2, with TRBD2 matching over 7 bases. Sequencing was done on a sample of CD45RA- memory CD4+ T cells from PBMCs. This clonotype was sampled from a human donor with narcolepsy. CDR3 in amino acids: CASSPRRASGNTGELFF. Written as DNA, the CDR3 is TGTGCCAGCAGCCCCCGAAGGGCTAGCGGGAACACCGGGGAGCTGTTTTTT.